This passage covers 21 T cell receptor beta chains from one sample sequenced in a study of blood T cell repertoires in COVID-19. TCRdb's table, derived via immunoSEQ multiplex PCR, lists solely in-frame clones and lacks some. In the table there are more than 100,000 clones, roughly nine tenths of which are singletons. Sequenced: peripheral blood. The receptors here all came from a human donor in a cohort sampled during active COVID-19.

This chain links TRBV7-8 with TRBJ2-7; perhaps TRBD2 as D (6 bases). The V gene's germline CDR1 is SGHVS and CDR2 FQNEAQ. The CDR3 is 16 amino acids. Trimming removed 5 bases at V and 0 bases at J, with 17 bases between. The CDR3 bases are TGTGCCAGCAGCCGTCGCCGGGACGGGAGCTCCTACGAGCAGTACTTC. It yields the protein CASSRRRDGSSYEQYF.

The gene calls are TRBV4-1 and TRBJ1-1, with a weak D call TRBD1 (5 bases). The germline V and J ends were trimmed by 5 bases and 3 bases, with 10 bases remaining between them. Germline CDR1 and CDR2: MGHRA and YSYEKL. There are 13 residues in the CDR3. In nucleotides, the CDR3 is TGCGCCAGCAGCTGGGGCCGAGACACTGAAGCTTTCTTT. Its protein product is CASSWGRDTEAFF.

This chain joins TRBV5-4 and TRBJ1-6; maybe TRBD1 (6 bases). Deletions cut 4 bases from V and 9 bases from J, with 11 bases between. The germline V gene has CDR1 SGHNT and CDR2 YYREEE (reference sequence). The CDR3 contains 13 residues. CDR3 nucleotide sequence: TGTGCCAGCAGCGTTACGGACAGTTCACCCCTCCACTTT. This codes for CASSVTDSSPLHF.

The genes are TRBV5-6 and TRBJ1-6; D might be TRBD1 (6 bases). This CDR3 is built from 14 residues. V lost 4 bases and J lost 7, with 12 bases in between. CDR1 is SGHDT, CDR2 YYEEEE, per germline. CDR3 residues: CASSHRDRNSPLHF. DNA of the CDR3: TGTGCCAGCAGCCACAGGGATAGGAATTCACCCCTCCACTTT.

The chain combines TRBV19 with TRBJ1-1; D is ambiguous. Germline CDR1 and CDR2: LNHDA and SQIVND (reference sequence). Deletions cut 2 bases from V and 1 base from J, with 5 bases between. The CDR3 sequence is 13 residues long. CDR3: CASSIIKNTEAFF. The DNA for the CDR3 is TGTGCCAGTAGTATAATCAAGAACACTGAAGCTTTCTTT.

The V gene is TRBV7-2, the J gene TRBJ2-2; D remains unclear. Germline loops: CDR1 SGHTA, CDR2 FQGNSA. V was shortened by 5 bases and J by 1 base, with 8 bases between the two germline ends. This CDR3 spans 14 amino acids. The CDR3 sequence is CASSPDLNTGELFF. The DNA for the CDR3 is TGTGCCAGCAGCCCTGACTTGAACACCGGGGAGCTGTTTTTT.

The chain couples TRBV30 to TRBJ2-7; the D gene is possibly TRBD1 (6 bases). Germline V CDR1 and CDR2: GTSNPN, SVGIG (reference sequence). V gave up 5 bases and J gave up 6 bases, with 11 bases separating them. The CDR3 has 11 residues. The CDR3 bases are TGTGCCTGGGGATTGGACAGCGAGCAGTACTTC. It translates to CAWGLDSEQYF.

J is TRBJ1-4 and V is TRBV10-3, with 7 bases aligning to TRBD1. J was trimmed by 0 bases and V by 0 bases; bases with no gene match: 1. Germline V lookup: CDR1 ENHRY, CDR2 SYGVKD. The CDR3 length is 16 residues. CDR3 sequence: CAISESGTATNEKLFF. The CDR3 DNA follows: TGTGCCATCAGTGAGTCAGGGACAGCAACTAATGAAAAACTGTTTTTT.

The chain's CDR3 is CASSVDPGKNTGELFF. CDR3 nucleotides: TGTGCCAGCAGCGTAGATCCGGGAAAGAACACCGGGGAGCTGTTTTTT. The J gene is TRBJ2-2, the V gene TRBV9; a possible D gene is TRBD2 (5 bases). This CDR3 is 16 amino acids long. V dropped 0 bases and J dropped 1 base, with 10 bases sitting between them. Germline lookup yields CDR1 SGDLS and CDR2 YYNGEE.

V is TRBV27 and J is TRBJ2-1; 7 nucleotides match TRBD1. CDR1 is MNHEY and CDR2 is SMNVEV in the germline V gene (reference sequence). The CDR3 runs to 14 residues. V was pared by 5 bases and J by 5 bases, with 6 bases of the junction left unmatched. DNA of the CDR3: TGTGCCAGCAGTCCTGGACAGGAGAACAATGAGCAGTTCTTC. Protein: CASSPGQENNEQFF.

This clone was seen only a few times. The CDR3 DNA sequence: TGTGCCAGCAGCGCAGGGGCCAGCTCCTACGAGCAGTACTTC. Residues: CASSAGASSYEQYF. V is TRBV5-4 and J is TRBJ2-7; perhaps TRBD1 as D (6 bases). Germline values: CDR1 SGHNT, CDR2 YYREEE (reference sequence). V dropped 4 bases and J dropped 0 bases, with 11 bases sitting between them. There are 14 residues in the CDR3.

The rearrangement joins TRBV6-5 to TRBJ1-2; D is possibly TRBD1 (6 bases). Looked up from germline, CDR1 is MNHEY and CDR2 is SVGAGI. The CDR3 length is 14 residues. Trimming shortened V by 2 bases and J by 4 bases, and 11 bases separated the two germline ends. CDR3 loop: CASSYARGSYGYTF. In DNA form, the CDR3 reads TGTGCCAGCAGTTACGCCAGGGGTAGCTATGGCTACACCTTC.

This clone has only one observation. The chain uses TRBV19 and TRBJ2-1; a possible D gene is TRBD2 (6 bases). CDR1 is LNHDA and CDR2 is SQIVND in the germline V gene (reference sequence). There are 14 residues in the CDR3. Deletions cut 5 bases from V and 9 bases from J, with 17 bases between. CDR3 region: CASSQGPRGGEQFF. CDR3 coding DNA: TGTGCCAGTAGTCAAGGTCCGCGGGGAGGTGAGCAGTTCTTC.

The chain has TRBV5-6 and TRBJ1-2; 9 bases line up with TRBD1. V was clipped by 4 bases and J by 3 bases; unmatched bases: 7. Germline loops: CDR1 SGHDT, CDR2 YYEEEE. The CDR3 is made up of 15 amino acids. The CDR3 region has the DNA TGTGCCAGCAGCATCACAGGGGGCTTAGACTATGGCTACACCTTC. Translating gives CASSITGGLDYGYTF.

V and J are TRBV7-3 and TRBJ1-1; D not certain. Germline CDR1 SGHTA, CDR2 FQGTGA. CDR3 length: 13 residues. Deletions cut 5 bases from V and 5 bases from J, with 12 bases between. The CDR3 DNA is TGTGCCAGCAGCGCGAACGTCTTTACTGAAGCTTTCTTT. Its translation is CASSANVFTEAFF.

The chain is built from TRBV12-5 and TRBJ1-1; D is uncertain. The CDR3 is 19 residues long. From germline, CDR1 is LGHNT and CDR2 FRNRAP. With 3 bases removed from V and 1 base from J, the gap between germline ends came to 24 bases. This CDR3 reads CASGFSPGGNEFQNTEAFF. For the CDR3, the DNA is TGTGCTAGTGGTTTTTCGCCGGGCGGGAATGAGTTTCAGAACACTGAAGCTTTCTTT.

This sequence joins TRBV5-1 and TRBJ2-5; D is unclear. Germline CDR1 reads SGHRS; CDR2 reads YFSETQ. This CDR3 is 13 amino acids long. V was pared by 2 bases and J by 1 base, with 6 bases between. CDR3 region: CASSLHLQETQYF. The CDR3 region has the DNA TGCGCCAGCAGCTTACATCTCCAAGAGACCCAGTACTTC.

The chain joins TRBV7-8 to TRBJ2-7; a possible D gene is TRBD2 (5 bases). In germline, CDR1 is SGHVS, CDR2 FQNEAQ. The CDR3 runs to 14 residues. The V end lost 8 bases, the J end lost 2 bases, and 16 bases lay between the germline ends. CDR3 in amino acids: CASSEDLPTYEQYF. The CDR3 bases are TGTGCCAGCTCGGAGGACCTTCCAACCTACGAGCAGTACTTC.

Only one count was recorded for this clone. The CDR3, as DNA: TGTGCCAGCAGTCGTCCGGGACAGGGTGGAGACTATGGCTACACCTTC. It yields the protein CASSRPGQGGDYGYTF. The V call is TRBV6-6, the J call TRBJ1-2; the match to TRBD1 covers 9 bases. Germline lookup yields CDR1 MNHNY and CDR2 SVGAGI (reference sequence). The CDR3 has 16 amino acids. The V segment lost 5 bases and the J segment 3 bases; nucleotides outside the gene matches: 10.

The rearrangement uses TRBV5-1 and TRBJ1-2, with 9 nucleotides matching TRBD1. The CDR3 has 15 residues. The germline V gene encodes CDR1 SGHRS and CDR2 YFSETQ. The trim removed 7 bases at V and 8 bases at J, leaving 15 bases unmatched. The CDR3 is CASGFRGGQGWGYTF. The CDR3 DNA reads as TGCGCCAGCGGATTTCGAGGGGGACAGGGATGGGGCTACACCTTC.

The chain joins TRBV4-2 to TRBJ2-3; 10 bases are a match to TRBD2. The CDR3 extends over 15 amino acids. From germline, CDR1 is LGHNA and CDR2 YNFKEQ. V was clipped by 1 base and J by 8 bases; unmatched bases: 6. The CDR3 DNA sequence: TGTGCCAGCAGCCAAGGCCAGCGGGGGGGCCGTACGCAGTATTTT. Translation: CASSQGQRGGRTQYF.